The TCR beta chain described here comes from a study of control samples from healthy donors and cancer patients. V lost 6 bases to trimming and J lost 2 bases; unmatched junction nucleotides: 5. CDR3 length: 15 residues. Germline V gene lookup returns CDR1 ENHRY and CDR2 SYGVKD. This table comes from immunoSEQ multiplex PCR, and its TCRdb copy is limited to in-frame clones, with some not included. The sample lists over 110,000 clones, about 88% occurring once. Sequenced material: blood. The source is a woman aged 30 to 39 in good health. The chain couples TRBV10-3 to TRBJ1-5; 9 bases match TRBD1. CDR3 region: CAISRTGEGNQPQHF. CDR3 DNA sequence: TGTGCCATCAGCCGGACAGGGGAGGGCAATCAGCCCCAGCATTTT.